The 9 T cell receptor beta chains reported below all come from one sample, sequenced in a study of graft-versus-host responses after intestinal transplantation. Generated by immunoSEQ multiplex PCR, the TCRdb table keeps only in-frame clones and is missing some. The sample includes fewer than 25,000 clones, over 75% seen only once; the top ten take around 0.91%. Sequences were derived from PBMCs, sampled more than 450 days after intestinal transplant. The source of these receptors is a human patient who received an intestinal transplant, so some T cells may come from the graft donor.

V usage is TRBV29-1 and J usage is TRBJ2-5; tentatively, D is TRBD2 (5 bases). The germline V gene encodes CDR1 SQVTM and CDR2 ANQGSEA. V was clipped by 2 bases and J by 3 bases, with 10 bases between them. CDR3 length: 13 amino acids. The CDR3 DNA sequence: TGCAGCGTTGAAAGCGGCTACAAAGAGACCCAGTACTTC. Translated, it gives CSVESGYKETQYF.

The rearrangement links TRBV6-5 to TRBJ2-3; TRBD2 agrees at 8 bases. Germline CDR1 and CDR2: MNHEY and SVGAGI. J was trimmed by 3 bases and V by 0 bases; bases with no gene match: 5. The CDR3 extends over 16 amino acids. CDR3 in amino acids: CASSYSAGGATDTQYF. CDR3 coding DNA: TGTGCCAGCAGTTACTCGGCGGGAGGAGCGACAGATACGCAGTATTTT.

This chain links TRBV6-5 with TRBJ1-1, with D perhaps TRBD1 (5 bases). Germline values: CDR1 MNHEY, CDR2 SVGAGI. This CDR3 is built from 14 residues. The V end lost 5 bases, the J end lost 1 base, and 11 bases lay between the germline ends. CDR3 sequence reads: CASSLGTWNTEAFF. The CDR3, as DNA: TGTGCCAGCAGTCTAGGGACCTGGAACACTGAAGCTTTCTTT.

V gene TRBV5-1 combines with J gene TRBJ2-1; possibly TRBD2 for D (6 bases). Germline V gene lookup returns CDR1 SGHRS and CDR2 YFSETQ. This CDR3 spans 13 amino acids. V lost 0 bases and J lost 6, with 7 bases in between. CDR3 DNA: TGCGCCAGCAGCTTGGTGGGGGGCAATGAGCAGTTCTTC. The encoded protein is CASSLVGGNEQFF. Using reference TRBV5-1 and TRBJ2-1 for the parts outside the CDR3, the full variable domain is KAGVTQTPRYLIKTRGQQVTLSCSPISGHRSVSWYQQTPGQGLQFLFEYFSETQRNKGNFPGRFSGRQFSNSRSEMNVSTLELGDSALYLCASSLVGGNEQFFGPGTRLTVL.

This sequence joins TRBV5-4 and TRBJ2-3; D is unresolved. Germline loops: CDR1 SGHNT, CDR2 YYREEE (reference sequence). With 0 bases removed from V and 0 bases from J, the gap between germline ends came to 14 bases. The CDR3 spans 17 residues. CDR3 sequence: CASSLATDSLSTDTQYF. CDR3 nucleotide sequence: TGTGCCAGCAGCTTGGCAACAGACTCTCTAAGCACAGATACGCAGTATTTT.

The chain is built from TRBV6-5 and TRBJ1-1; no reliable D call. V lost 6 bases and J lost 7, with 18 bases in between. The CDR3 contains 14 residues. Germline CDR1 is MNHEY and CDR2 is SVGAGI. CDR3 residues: CASRTSPAGYEAFF. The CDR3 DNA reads TGTGCCAGCAGAACCTCCCCGGCAGGCTATGAAGCTTTCTTT.

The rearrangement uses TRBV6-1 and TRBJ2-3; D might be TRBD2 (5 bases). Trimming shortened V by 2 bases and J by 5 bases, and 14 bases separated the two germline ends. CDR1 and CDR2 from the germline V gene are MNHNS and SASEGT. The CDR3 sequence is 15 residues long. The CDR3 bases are TGTGCCAGCAGTGAACGGCGGGCTGCCAGAGATACGCAGTATTTT. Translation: CASSERRAARDTQYF.

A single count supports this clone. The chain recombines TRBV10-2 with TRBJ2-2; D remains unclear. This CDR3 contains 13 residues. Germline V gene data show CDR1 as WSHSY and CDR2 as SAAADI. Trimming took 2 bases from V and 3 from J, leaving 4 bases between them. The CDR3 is CASSERYTGELFF. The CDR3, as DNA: TGCGCCAGCAGTGAGAGGTACACCGGGGAGCTGTTTTTT.

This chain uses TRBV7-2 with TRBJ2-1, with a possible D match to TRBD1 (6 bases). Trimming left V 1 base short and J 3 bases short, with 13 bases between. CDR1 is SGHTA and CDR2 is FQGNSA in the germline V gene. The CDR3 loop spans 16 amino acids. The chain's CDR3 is CASSLDLDSIYNEQFF. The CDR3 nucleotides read TGTGCCAGCAGCTTAGACTTGGACAGCATCTACAATGAGCAGTTCTTC.